These T cell receptor beta chains were read from a single sample in a study of cytomegalovirus exposure and HLA in healthy donors. Profiled with immunoSEQ multiplex PCR; TCRdb holds only in-frame clones, not every one. Of 150,000 to 200,000 clones listed, 60% to 80% are singletons. The sequencing input was PBMCs. All receptors derive from a middle-aged man in good health and CMV-seropositive. Each CDR3 is given with its conserved first and last residue. A D gene is named only where the DNA matches it firmly. Part of the rows lack a size; the others show once, few, many or a class for expanded clones.

v_gene: TRBV11-3; j_gene: TRBJ2-2; d_gene: .; abundance: .; CDR3nt: TGTGCCAGCAGCTACGGCACCGGGGAGCTGTTTTTT; CDR3aa: CASSYGTGELFF
v_gene: TRBV9; j_gene: TRBJ2-1; d_gene: TRBD2; abundance: .; CDR3nt: TGTGCCAGCAGCGTAGGTAGCGGGAGCCCCTTTGTTGAGCAGTTCTTC; CDR3aa: CASSVGSGSPFVEQFF
v_gene: TRBV7-8; j_gene: TRBJ2-7; d_gene: .; abundance: .; CDR3nt: TGTGCCAGCAGCTTGGCCCTCTCCTACGAGCAGTACTTC; CDR3aa: CASSLALSYEQYF
v_gene: TRBV28; j_gene: TRBJ2-7; d_gene: TRBD2; abundance: .; CDR3nt: TGTGCCAGCACCACCGGGACTAGCGGCTACGAGCAGTACTTC; CDR3aa: CASTTGTSGYEQYF
v_gene: TRBV7-3; j_gene: TRBJ2-2; d_gene: TRBD2; abundance: .; CDR3nt: TGTGCCAGCAGCTTAATGGCTCCTAGCGGGAGATTGGAGAGGCGAAACACCGGGGAGCTGTTTTTT; CDR3aa: CASSLMAPSGRLERRNTGELFF
v_gene: TRBV7-2; j_gene: TRBJ1-3; d_gene: .; abundance: .; CDR3nt: TGTGCCAGCAGCTTTCTTACAGGGAGCTCTGGAAACACCATATATTTT; CDR3aa: CASSFLTGSSGNTIYF
v_gene: TRBV11-2; j_gene: TRBJ2-1; d_gene: .; abundance: .; CDR3nt: TGTGCCAGCAGCCTATACCGGGATCTTTCCTACAATGAGCAGTTCTTC; CDR3aa: CASSLYRDLSYNEQFF
v_gene: TRBV28; j_gene: TRBJ2-3; d_gene: .; abundance: .; CDR3nt: TGTGCCAGCAGTTCCTTCACAGATACGCAGTATTTT; CDR3aa: CASSSFTDTQYF
v_gene: TRBV7-7; j_gene: TRBJ2-5; d_gene: TRBD1; abundance: .; CDR3nt: TGTGCTAGCAGCCAGGGGACAGAGCAAGAGACCCAGTACTTC; CDR3aa: CASSQGTEQETQYF
v_gene: TRBV2; j_gene: TRBJ2-5; d_gene: .; abundance: .; CDR3nt: TGTGCCAGCAGTGAGGGCAGTCAAGAGACCCAGTACTTC; CDR3aa: CASSEGSQETQYF
v_gene: TRBV2; j_gene: TRBJ1-2; d_gene: TRBD1; abundance: .; CDR3nt: TGTGCCAGCAGTAGGGACAGGGACTACCCCGGTGGCTACACCTTC; CDR3aa: CASSRDRDYPGGYTF
v_gene: TRBV4-2; j_gene: TRBJ2-7; d_gene: TRBD2; abundance: once; CDR3nt: TGTGCCAGCAGCCACCCTGGACTAGCGGGGTACGAGCAGTACTTC; CDR3aa: CASSHPGLAGYEQYF
v_gene: TRBV9; j_gene: TRBJ1-1; d_gene: .; abundance: .; CDR3nt: TGTGCCAGCAGCCCAGCGAGGGTGGCCACTGAAGCTTTCTTT; CDR3aa: CASSPARVATEAFF